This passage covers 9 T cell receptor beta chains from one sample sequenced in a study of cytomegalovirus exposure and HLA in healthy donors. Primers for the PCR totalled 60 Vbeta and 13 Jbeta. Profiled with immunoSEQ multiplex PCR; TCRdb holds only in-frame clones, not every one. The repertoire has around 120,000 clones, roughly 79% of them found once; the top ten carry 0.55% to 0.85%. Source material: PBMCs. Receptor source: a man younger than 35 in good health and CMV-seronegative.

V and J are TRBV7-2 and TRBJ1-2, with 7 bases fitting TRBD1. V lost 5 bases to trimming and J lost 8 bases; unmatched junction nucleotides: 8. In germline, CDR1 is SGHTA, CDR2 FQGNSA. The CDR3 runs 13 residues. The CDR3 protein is CASSQTGVEGYTF. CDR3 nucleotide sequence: TGTGCCAGCAGCCAAACAGGGGTAGAGGGCTACACCTTC.

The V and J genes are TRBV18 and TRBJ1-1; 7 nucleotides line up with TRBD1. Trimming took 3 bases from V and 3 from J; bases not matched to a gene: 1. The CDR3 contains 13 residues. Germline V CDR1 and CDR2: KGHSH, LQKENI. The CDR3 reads CASSPQGDTEAFF. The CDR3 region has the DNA TGTGCCAGCTCACCGCAGGGGGACACTGAAGCTTTCTTT.

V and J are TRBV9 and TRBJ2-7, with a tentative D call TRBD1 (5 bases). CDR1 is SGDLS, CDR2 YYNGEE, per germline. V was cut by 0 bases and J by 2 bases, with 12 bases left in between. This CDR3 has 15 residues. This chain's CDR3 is CASSVGPRAPYEQYF. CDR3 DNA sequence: TGTGCCAGCAGCGTAGGTCCCAGGGCGCCCTACGAGCAGTACTTC.

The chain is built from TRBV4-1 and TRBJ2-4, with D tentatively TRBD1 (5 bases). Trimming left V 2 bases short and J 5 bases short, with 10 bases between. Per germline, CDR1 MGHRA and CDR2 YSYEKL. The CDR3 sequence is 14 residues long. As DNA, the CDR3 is TGCGCCAGCAGCCAAAGACGCAGGGAAAACATTCAGTACTTC. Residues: CASSQRRRENIQYF.

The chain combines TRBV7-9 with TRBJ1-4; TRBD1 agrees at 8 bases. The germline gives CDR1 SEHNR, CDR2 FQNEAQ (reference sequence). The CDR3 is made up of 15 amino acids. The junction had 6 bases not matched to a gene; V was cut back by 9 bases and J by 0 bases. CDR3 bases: TGTGCCAGTGGGACAGGCCTTGCAACTAATGAAAAACTGTTTTTT. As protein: CASGTGLATNEKLFF.

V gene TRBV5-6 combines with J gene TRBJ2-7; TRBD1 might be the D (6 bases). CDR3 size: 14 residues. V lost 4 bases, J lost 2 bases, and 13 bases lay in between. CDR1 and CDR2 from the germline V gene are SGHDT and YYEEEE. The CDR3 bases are TGTGCCAGCAGCCCCTTACAGGGCGCCTACGAGCAGTACTTC. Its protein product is CASSPLQGAYEQYF. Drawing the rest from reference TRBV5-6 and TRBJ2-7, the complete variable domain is DAGVTQSPTHLIKTRGQQVTLRCSPKSGHDTVSWYQQALGQGPQFIFQYYEEEERQRGNFPDRFSGHQFPNYSSELNVNALLLGDSALYLCASSPLQGAYEQYFGPGTRLTVT.

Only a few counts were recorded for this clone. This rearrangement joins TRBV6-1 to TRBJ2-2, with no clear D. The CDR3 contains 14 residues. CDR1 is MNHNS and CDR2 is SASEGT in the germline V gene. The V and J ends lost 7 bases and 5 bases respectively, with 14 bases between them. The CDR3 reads CASKFFLVTGELFF. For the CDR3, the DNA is TGTGCCAGCAAATTCTTTTTAGTTACCGGGGAGCTGTTTTTT.

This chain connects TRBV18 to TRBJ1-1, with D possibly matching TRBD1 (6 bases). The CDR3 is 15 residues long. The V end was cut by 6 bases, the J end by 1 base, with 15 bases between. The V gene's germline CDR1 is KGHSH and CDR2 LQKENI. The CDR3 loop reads CASSHREEANTEAFF. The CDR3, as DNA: TGTGCCAGCTCCCACAGGGAAGAGGCGAACACTGAAGCTTTCTTT.

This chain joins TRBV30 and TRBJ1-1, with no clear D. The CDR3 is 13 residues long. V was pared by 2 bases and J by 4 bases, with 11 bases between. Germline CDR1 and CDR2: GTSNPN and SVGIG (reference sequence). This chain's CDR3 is CAWSLELSTEAFF. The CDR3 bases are TGTGCCTGGAGTTTAGAACTGAGCACTGAAGCTTTCTTT.